One and the same sample provided the 22 T cell receptor beta chains below, sequenced in a study of T cell responses to AZD1222 COVID-19 vaccine. Only in-frame clones appear in the TCRdb table, and some are missing; sequencing was by immunoSEQ multiplex PCR. The repertoire holds approximately 100,000 clones, about 88% seen once, with roughly 15% in the top ten. Sequenced material: peripheral blood, taken on day 0 of AZD1222 vaccination. These receptors all stem from an adult in good health.

This clone was observed once. V and J are TRBV19 and TRBJ1-2; unclear D gene. Germline loops: CDR1 LNHDA, CDR2 SQIVND (reference sequence). This CDR3 is built from 10 residues. With 8 bases removed from V and 6 bases from J, the gap between germline ends came to 7 bases. The CDR3 sequence is CASRGDGYTF. CDR3 coding DNA: TGTGCCAGTCGGGGTGATGGCTACACCTTC.

This chain links TRBV5-8 with TRBJ2-7; the D call may be TRBD1 or TRBD2 (5 bases each). Germline V gene sequence: CDR1 SGHTS, CDR2 YDEGEE. V was shortened by 4 bases and J by 9 bases, with 23 bases between the two germline ends. The CDR3 loop spans 15 amino acids. CDR3: CASSHDIPGTPPQYF. CDR3 coding DNA: TGTGCCAGCAGCCACGACATTCCGGGGACCCCACCGCAGTACTTC.

This chain links TRBV27 with TRBJ1-2; TRBD1 aligns across 7 bases. This CDR3 has 14 residues. Germline loops: CDR1 MNHEY, CDR2 SMNVEV (reference sequence). With 5 bases clipped from V and 5 bases from J, the junction kept 8 bases outside the gene matches. CDR3 loop: CASSQPGTDYGYTF. CDR3 in DNA: TGTGCCAGCAGTCAACCCGGGACAGATTATGGCTACACCTTC.

This chain joins TRBV19 and TRBJ1-4; 7 bases match TRBD1. Per the germline V gene, CDR1 is LNHDA and CDR2 is SQIVND (reference sequence). The CDR3 covers 15 residues. J was trimmed by 6 bases and V by 5 bases; bases with no gene match: 9. The chain's CDR3 is CASSAVTGIYEKLFF. CDR3 DNA sequence: TGTGCCAGTAGTGCCGTGACAGGGATCTATGAAAAACTGTTTTTT.

The chain is built from TRBV6-2 or TRBV6-3 and TRBJ1-5; 9 positions agree with TRBD1. The CDR3 is 17 residues long. Trimming at V came to 0 bases and at J to 5 bases, leaving 8 bases not matched to a gene. Germline CDR1 and CDR2: MNHEY and SVGEGT. CDR3 nucleotide sequence: TGTGCCAGCAGTTACTCGATCTATCGGACAGGGGATCAGCCCCAGCATTTT. As protein: CASSYSIYRTGDQPQHF.

The CDR3 nucleotides are TGTGCCTGGAGTGTGGGGCGGTGGAACACTGAAGCTTTCTTT. Protein: CAWSVGRWNTEAFF. The chain links TRBV30 to TRBJ1-1, with D maybe TRBD1 (5 bases). The CDR3 runs to 14 residues. The V gene lost 0 bases and the J gene lost 1 base, with 9 bases spanning the gap. Germline assignment: CDR1 GTSNPN and CDR2 SVGIG (reference sequence).

J is TRBJ2-5 and V is TRBV5-1, with D maybe TRBD2 (7 bases). This CDR3 comprises 13 residues. V was trimmed by 4 bases and J by 5 bases, leaving 12 bases between them. Germline V lookup: CDR1 SGHRS, CDR2 YFSETQ. The CDR3 region has the DNA TGCGCCAGCAGCGGGGGGGCCGGGGAGACCCAGTACTTC. This encodes CASSGGAGETQYF.

The CDR3 DNA reads TGTGCCAGTAGTCCGGGACAGGGTATTCTCCCCCTCCACTTT. It yields the protein CASSPGQGILPLHF. The chain joins TRBV19 to TRBJ1-6, with 9 bases lining up with TRBD1. V shed 5 bases and J 13 bases; nucleotides not matched to a gene: 9. CDR3 length: 14 residues. Germline lookup yields CDR1 LNHDA and CDR2 SQIVND (reference sequence). Full variable domain (remainder filled in from reference TRBV19 and TRBJ1-6): DGGITQSPKYLFRKEGQNVTLSCEQNLNHDAMYWYRQDPGQGLRLIYYSQIVNDFQKGDIAEGYSVSREKKESFPLTVTSAQKNPTAFYLCASSPGQGILPLHFGNGTRLTVT.

The chain uses TRBV7-2 and TRBJ1-5, with D perhaps TRBD1 (6 bases). Between the trimmed V and J ends, which lost 1 base and 2 bases, there was a span of 12 bases. The CDR3 runs to 16 residues. Looked up from germline, CDR1 is SGHTA and CDR2 is FQGNSA. The DNA of the CDR3 is TGTGCCAGCAGCTTAGACACAGGGTTGGGCAATCAGCCCCAGCATTTT. Its protein is CASSLDTGLGNQPQHF.

The rearrangement joins TRBV23-1 to TRBJ1-5; the D gene is possibly TRBD1 (6 bases). TRBV23-1 is marked as an open reading frame, function uncertain. The CDR3 contains 16 residues. The V end was cut by 7 bases, the J end by 2 bases, with 18 bases between. The CDR3: CASTPGRGDRNQPQHF. The CDR3 coding sequence is TGCGCCAGCACCCCAGGGAGGGGGGACCGCAATCAGCCCCAGCATTTT.

On this clone itself: At one boundary the junction diverges from the germline segment, which might be a read error. The chain links TRBV6-4 to TRBJ2-1; TRBD2 aligns across 10 bases. CDR3 length: 16 residues. CDR1 MRHNA and CDR2 SNTAGT come from the germline V gene. The CDR3 loop is CAGSDSGLARHNEQFF. The CDR3 DNA follows: TGTGCCGGCAGTGACTCGGGACTAGCGCGACACAATGAGCAGTTCTTC.

V gene TRBV7-2 combines with J gene TRBJ1-3, with D uncertain. The germline CDR1 and CDR2 sequences are SGHTA and FQGNSA. Trimming shortened V by 3 bases and J by 7 bases, and 19 bases separated the two germline ends. The CDR3 totals 16 residues. The CDR3 bases are TGTGCCAGCAGCTTGGACGGAGCCCCGCGAGGTAACACCATATATTTT. It encodes CASSLDGAPRGNTIYF.

The genes are TRBV9 and TRBJ2-7, with D unresolved. Trimming shortened V by 6 bases and J by 6 bases, and 13 bases separated the two germline ends. Per the germline V gene, CDR1 is SGDLS and CDR2 is YYNGEE. The length of the CDR3 is 12 residues. As DNA, the CDR3 is TGTGCCAGCACCCCCGATCGAGTCGAGCAGTACTTC. As protein: CASTPDRVEQYF.

The chain carries TRBV6-4 and TRBJ2-2; no definite D call. The V and J ends lost 6 bases and 1 base respectively, with 6 bases between them. The CDR3 has 13 residues. The germline gives CDR1 MRHNA, CDR2 SNTAGT. In DNA form, the CDR3 reads TGTGCCAGCAGCACCGTGAACACCGGGGAGCTGTTTTTT. It codes for CASSTVNTGELFF.

The sample holds a few counts of this clone. V gene TRBV14 combines with J gene TRBJ2-7, with D uncertain. The ends were cut back, 0 bases at V and 12 bases at J, with 9 bases in the middle. Germline V gene data show CDR1 as SGHDN and CDR2 as FVKESK. This CDR3 contains 11 residues. The CDR3 DNA sequence: TGTGCCAGCAGCCAAGACTGGGTAGCGTACGTC. Translated, it gives CASSQDWVAYV.

This clone was found once. The chain recombines TRBV5-1 with TRBJ2-1; 14 bases fit TRBD2. Germline assignment: CDR1 SGHRS and CDR2 YFSETQ. Trimming at V came to 2 bases and at J to 8 bases, leaving 3 bases not matched to a gene. This CDR3 comprises 15 residues. The CDR3 DNA sequence: TGCGCCAGCAGCTTCCTGACTAGCGGGAGGGATGAGCAGTTCTTC. Protein: CASSFLTSGRDEQFF.

Only a few counts were recorded for this clone. The chain combines TRBV19 with TRBJ2-4, with 11 bases lining up with TRBD1. The CDR3 covers 17 residues. The germline V gene has CDR1 LNHDA and CDR2 SQIVND (reference sequence). V lost 2 bases to trimming and J lost 0 bases; unmatched junction nucleotides: 3. The CDR3 region is CASSIPGTGGAKNIQYF. CDR3 bases: TGTGCCAGTAGTATACCCGGGACAGGGGGAGCCAAAAACATTCAGTACTTC.

This clone was observed a single time. The rearrangement joins TRBV19 to TRBJ1-1, with a possible D match to TRBD1 (5 bases). Germline V gene sequence: CDR1 LNHDA, CDR2 SQIVND (reference sequence). Trimming took 3 bases from V and 1 from J, leaving 12 bases between them. The CDR3 has 15 residues. The CDR3 coding sequence is TGTGCCAGTAGTATGGGGACCCGGGGGAACACTGAAGCTTTCTTT. Translating gives CASSMGTRGNTEAFF.

For the CDR3, the DNA is TGTGCCAGCAGCTTCCGGGTCCTTGTGAACACTGAAGCTTTCTTT. Protein: CASSFRVLVNTEAFF. This chain links TRBV7-2 with TRBJ1-1; D remains unclear. The germline V and J ends were trimmed by 3 bases and 0 bases, with 11 bases remaining between them. The CDR3 extends over 15 amino acids. Germline V gene lookup returns CDR1 SGHTA and CDR2 FQGNSA.

The chain combines TRBV7-8 with TRBJ2-7; D tentatively fits TRBD1 or TRBD2 (6 bases each). Per the germline V gene, CDR1 is SGHVS and CDR2 is FQNEAQ. This CDR3 is 13 amino acids long. The V end lost 3 bases, the J end lost 3 bases, and 9 bases lay between the germline ends. The CDR3 region has the DNA TGTGCCAGCAGCTTGGAGGGGGTCTACGAGCAGTACGTC. Translated, it gives CASSLEGVYEQYV.

The gene calls are TRBV4-1 and TRBJ2-2, with 7 bases lining up with TRBD2. The CDR3 covers 17 residues. Trimming removed 4 bases from V and 4 bases from J; junction bases left unmatched: 12. The germline CDR1 and CDR2 sequences are MGHRA and YSYEKL. CDR3 residues: CASSRPLAGAITGELFF. The CDR3 DNA is TGCGCCAGCAGCCGCCCACTTGCGGGAGCGATCACCGGGGAGCTGTTTTTT.

The rearrangement uses TRBV28 and TRBJ1-3; 8 bases match TRBD1. Per germline, CDR1 MDHEN and CDR2 SYDVKM. Losses at the gene ends were 6 bases for V and 0 bases for J; bases not matched to a gene: 7. CDR3 length equals 16 residues. The CDR3 sequence: CASRRTGISSGNTIYF. CDR3 nucleotide sequence: TGTGCCAGCAGGCGGACAGGGATCAGCTCTGGAAACACCATATATTTT.